The 7 T cell receptor beta chains presented below share a single source sample, sequenced in a study of T-cell reconstitution after alpha-beta-depleted transplantation in children. It was with unique molecular identifiers that the TCRbeta library was prepared. Each CDR3 protein is one row after TCRdb ran MiXCR on the PCR reads. The sample contains 230,000 or so distinct CDR3 sequences, 12% of which appear only once. The input for sequencing was PBMCs from the stem cell graft donor, taken from the stem cell graft. These receptors were taken from a human donor who donated a stem cell graft to a child with acute lymphoblastic leukemia.

This clonotype was counted at least ten times. The chain combines TRBV6-2 or TRBV6-3 with TRBJ2-7, with a tentative D call TRBD2 (6 bases). The CDR3 is 14 residues long. Germline CDR1 reads MNHEY; CDR2 reads SVGEGT. V was clipped by 6 bases and J by 6 bases, with 18 bases between them. The CDR3 loop is CASSRAGPSGEQYF. CDR3 in DNA: TGTGCCAGCAGCCGGGCGGGACCATCGGGCGAGCAGTACTTC.

This clonotype was seen ten or more times. The rearrangement joins TRBV20-1 to TRBJ2-4, with D possibly called TRBD1 or TRBD2 (5 bases each). The CDR3 loop spans 18 amino acids. The germline CDR1 and CDR2 sequences are DFQATT and SNEGSKA (reference sequence). The DNA for the CDR3 is TGCAGCGCGACAAGAACCGGGGCCCTTAAGCTAGCCAAAAACATTCAGTACTTC. Translation: CSATRTGALKLAKNIQYF.

This clonotype was picked up many times. The chain carries TRBV11-2 and TRBJ2-1; the match to TRBD2 covers 10 bases. The germline CDR1 and CDR2 sequences are SGHAT and FQNNGV. Trimming at V came to 8 bases and at J to 9 bases, leaving 13 bases not matched to a gene. The CDR3 consists of 15 residues. The CDR3 protein is CASGELAGNRFEQFF. DNA for the CDR3: TGTGCCAGCGGTGAACTAGCGGGAAATCGGTTTGAGCAGTTCTTC. Looking up the rest from reference TRBV11-2 and TRBJ2-1 gives the full variable domain: EAGVAQSPRYKIIEKRQSVAFWCNPISGHATLYWYQQILGQGPKLLIQFQNNGVVDDSQLPKDRFSAERLKGVDSTLKIQPAKLEDSAVYLCASGELAGNRFEQFFGPGTRLTVL.

This clonotype was observed a handful of times. This chain connects TRBV9 to TRBJ2-7, with 9 bases matching TRBD2. Germline CDR1 SGDLS, CDR2 YYNGEE. The CDR3 spans 15 residues. Trimming removed 0 bases from V and 5 bases from J; junction bases left unmatched: 6. The CDR3 DNA reads TGTGCCAGCAGCGTAGGAGGCGGGAGGGTGCACGAGCAGTACTTC. Amino acids: CASSVGGGRVHEQYF.

The sample holds many counts of this clonotype. The V gene is TRBV7-9, the J gene TRBJ2-5; D is uncertain. V dropped 5 bases and J dropped 4 bases, with 17 bases sitting between them. Germline-derived CDR1 and CDR2 are SEHNR and FQNEAQ (reference sequence). This CDR3 region has 15 residues. In nucleotides, the CDR3 is TGTGCCAGCAGCATGGCCGAAACGGTCCGAGAGACCCAGTACTTC. Protein product: CASSMAETVRETQYF. The variable domain in full, with the rest retrieved from reference TRBV7-9 and TRBJ2-5, is DTGVSQNPRHKITKRGQNVTFRCDPISEHNRLYWYRQTLGQGPEFLTYFQNEAQLEKSRLLSDRFSAERPKGSFSTLEIQRTEQGDSAMYLCASSMAETVRETQYFGPGTRLLVL.

This clonotype occurred many times. This chain links TRBV5-6 with TRBJ2-3; 8 bases match TRBD2. The CDR3 has 16 amino acids. Germline CDR1 SGHDT, CDR2 YYEEEE. V was clipped by 1 base and J by 3 bases; unmatched bases: 7. CDR3 bases: TGTGCCAGCAGCTTGAGTACCCTAGCGGGTACAGATACGCAGTATTTT. Translated: CASSLSTLAGTDTQYF.

This clonotype was observed many times. The rearrangement links TRBV5-1 to TRBJ1-6, with 9 nucleotides matching TRBD1. Germline V gene data show CDR1 as SGHRS and CDR2 as YFSETQ. The CDR3 loop spans 15 amino acids. V was clipped by 4 bases and J by 7 bases; unmatched bases: 6. The CDR3: CASSEQGAENSPLHF. In DNA form, the CDR3 reads TGCGCCAGCAGCGAACAGGGGGCCGAGAATTCACCCCTCCACTTT.